The clone carrying this T cell receptor beta chain was picked up many times. This record comes from a study of T cells in Graves' hyperthyroidism and ophthalmopathy. Amplification targeted TCR beta CDR3 regions from RNA transcripts. TCR CDR3 regions were first amplified by RT-PCR with HTBI primers. TCRdb reprocessed the multiplex PCR reads with MiXCR, giving one entry per CDR3 protein. Among 500,000 to 650,000 distinct CDR3 sequences listed, 20% were seen once. V dropped 6 bases and J dropped 4 bases, with 10 bases sitting between them. This CDR3 contains 12 residues. Germline-derived CDR1 and CDR2 are MNHEY and SVGEGT. Using more than 7.5 ml of fresh peripheral blood, PBMCs were prepared.

The receptor was isolated from a man in his forties with Graves' ophthalmopathy. The rearrangement uses TRBV6-2 or TRBV6-3 and TRBJ2-7, with D tentatively TRBD2 (5 bases). The sequencing sample was made of blood. CDR3 sequence: CASSEGWYEQYF. In DNA form, the CDR3 reads TGTGCCAGCAGCGAGGGATGGTACGAGCAGTACTTC.